The 12 T cell receptor beta chains below all came from one sample that was sequenced in a study of metastatic and nonmetastatic thyroid tumors. Thyroid surgery had not been preceded by any treatment in any patient. TCRdb re-called the PCR reads through MiXCR. The sample includes 25,000 to 30,000 clones, approximately 4% of them seen just once. Sequenced: blood. Receptors were obtained from a female donor with papillary thyroid cancer or a benign thyroid nodule (not recorded which). Some clones in this sample may be carry-over from other donors' samples.

This clone was recorded at least ten times. The rearrangement uses TRBV20-1 and TRBJ2-7, with 7 positions matching TRBD1. This CDR3 region has 11 residues. Unmatched junction bases numbered 2, after V lost 5 bases and J lost 4 bases. Germline V lookup: CDR1 DFQATT, CDR2 SNEGSKA (reference sequence). The CDR3 coding sequence is TGCAGTGCTCCGGGACAGTACGAGCAGTACTTC. This encodes CSAPGQYEQYF.

This clone was seen many times. The J gene is TRBJ2-3, the V gene TRBV28; possibly TRBD2 for D (6 bases). The V and J ends lost 6 bases and 2 bases respectively, with 15 bases between them. This CDR3 has 15 residues. The germline gives CDR1 MDHEN, CDR2 SYDVKM. The CDR3 region is CASRAGGGITDTQYF. DNA for the CDR3: TGTGCCAGCAGAGCTGGAGGCGGGATCACAGATACGCAGTATTTT.

This clone was observed at least ten times. The V call is TRBV11-3, the J call TRBJ2-5; D unresolved. V gave up 7 bases and J gave up 2 bases, with 14 bases separating them. Germline V lookup: CDR1 SGHNT, CDR2 YENEEA. The CDR3 extends over 14 amino acids. CDR3 region: CASTQGRKQETQYF. The CDR3 bases are TGTGCCAGCACCCAAGGACGGAAGCAAGAGACCCAGTACTTC.

As concerns this clone: Given the absence of the conserved phenylalanine or tryptophan at the CDR3 end, a read error is likely. This chain links TRBV19 with TRBJ2-7, with D possibly TRBD2 on 6 matching bases. V lost 5 bases and J lost 1, with 15 bases in between. Germline CDR1 reads LNHDA; CDR2 reads SQIVND (reference sequence). This CDR3 spans 15 amino acids. Written as DNA, the CDR3 is TGTGCCAGTAGTCCATTAGGGAGGCCATCCTACGAGCAGTACTTA. Translated: CASSPLGRPSYEQYL.

This clone was recorded at least ten times. V gene TRBV24-1 combines with J gene TRBJ2-5; the D gene is possibly TRBD1 (6 bases). Germline CDR1 and CDR2: KGHDR and SFDVKD. The CDR3 covers 13 residues. The germline V and J ends were trimmed by 7 bases and 1 base, with 9 bases remaining between them. CDR3 nucleotide sequence: TGTGCCACCAGGGACAGTCGCCAAGAGACCCAGTACTTC. Encoded protein: CATRDSRQETQYF.

This clone was observed at least ten times. This chain connects TRBV6-1 to TRBJ2-3; unclear D gene. Germline V gene data show CDR1 as MNHNS and CDR2 as SASEGT. Trimming removed 7 bases at V and 3 bases at J, with 11 bases between. The CDR3 is 13 residues long. CDR3 in amino acids: CASTSPYTDTQYF. In DNA form, the CDR3 reads TGTGCCAGCACTTCCCCCTATACAGATACGCAGTATTTT.

This clone was observed at least ten times. CDR3 nucleotide sequence: TGTGCCAGCAGCTTAGAAGGTCCGGGTACCCAGTACTTC. Translation gives CASSLEGPGTQYF. The chain is built from TRBV7-6 and TRBJ2-5; D not resolved. The germline V gene encodes CDR1 SGHVS and CDR2 FNYEAQ. This CDR3 is 13 amino acids long. V shed 1 base and J shed 8 bases, with 11 bases lying between them.

The CDR3 sequence is CASRLTDTQYF. The CDR3 bases are TGTGCCAGCAGATTAACAGATACGCAGTATTTT. This chain joins TRBV7-9 and TRBJ2-3; D is uncertain. Germline CDR1 is SEHNR and CDR2 is FQNEAQ (reference sequence). The V gene lost 6 bases and the J gene lost 3 bases, with 4 bases spanning the gap. The CDR3 runs 11 residues.

Comments on this clone: Just one base apart from a much larger clone, this may be a read error. This chain joins TRBV15 and TRBJ2-5, with D uncertain. The CDR3 is 14 amino acids. Germline loops: CDR1 LNHNV, CDR2 YYDKDF (reference sequence). CDR3 nucleotide sequence: TGTGCCACCAGCAGAAACGTCCCCCAAGAGACCCAGTACTTT. Its protein is CATSRNVPQETQYF.

Ten or more counts support this clone. The chain couples TRBV19 to TRBJ2-7; tentative D call: TRBD1 (5 bases). The CDR3 has 14 residues. The V gene lost 5 bases and the J gene lost 5 bases, with 16 bases spanning the gap. CDR1 and CDR2 (germline): LNHDA, SQIVND (reference sequence). The CDR3 reads CASSPDIGGNEQYF. The DNA for the CDR3 is TGTGCCAGTAGTCCGGACATCGGTGGTAACGAGCAGTACTTC.

The V and J genes are TRBV10-2 and TRBJ2-7, with D maybe TRBD1 (5 bases). This CDR3 is built from 13 residues. V lost 4 bases and J lost 0, with 7 bases in between. CDR1 WSHSY and CDR2 SAAADI come from the germline V gene. Here the CDR3 DNA reads TGCGCCAGCAGTGGCGGACACTCCTACGAGCAGTACTTC. Residues: CASSGGHSYEQYF.

With respect to this clone: The conserved final phenylalanine or tryptophan is absent from the CDR3, which likely points to a read error. This chain connects TRBV6-1 to TRBJ2-5; D not resolved. Germline V gene data show CDR1 as MNHNS and CDR2 as SASEGT. The CDR3 length is 13 residues. Written as DNA, the CDR3 is TGTGCCAGCACACAGTCCCCCCGAGAGAACCAGTACTTA. As protein: CASTQSPRENQYL.